A single count supports the clone carrying this TCR beta chain. What it recognizes is unknown. Method: immunoSEQ multiplex PCR; TCRdb's copy keeps in-frame clones and lacks some. In the table there are over 65,000 clones, less than 85% of which are singletons. V lost 3 bases and J 0 bases, leaving 3 bases between the germline ends. The CDR3 runs to 13 residues. Germline V gene data show CDR1 as SGHAT and CDR2 as FQNNGV. The data stem from a study of OX40 agonist ivuxolimab in advanced cancers. Looking at the study overall: Patients received intravenous ivuxolimab every 2 weeks at 0.01 to 10 mg/kg. Approximately 41% of patients had received prior checkpoint inhibitor therapy. Cohort: around 79% men, mean age around 60, aged roughly 20 to 79. Findings and caveats of the study: The 0.1-3.0 mg/kg partial responders had among the lowest clonal expansion.

J is TRBJ1-5 and V is TRBV11-2; no firm D call. Sequencing used CD4+ or CD8+ T cells sorted from blood, obtained in a trial of the OX40 agonist ivuxolimab. This TCR was sampled from an adult with an advanced solid tumor such as melanoma, head and neck, liver or kidney cancer. The CDR3 DNA sequence: TGTGCCAGCAGCTTCAATAGCAATCAGCCCCAGCATTTT. It translates to CASSFNSNQPQHF.